This TCR beta chain stems from a study of cytomegalovirus exposure and HLA in healthy donors. Notes on the study in general: More clonal expansion characterized HLA-associated TCR beta chains than equally common others in a later analysis. HLA allele associations emerged for around 15,000 TCR beta sequences in a later analysis, at 0.05 false discovery rate. The study recorded over 150 TCR beta chains that were cytomegalovirus-associated.

In regard to this clone: As yet, its antigen is unknown.

PCR was performed using 60 Vbeta and 13 Jbeta primers. The method was immunoSEQ multiplex PCR; TCRdb's version includes in-frame clones alone and lacks a portion of them. Altogether about 64,000 clones are present, over 75% being singletons, with the ten largest covering roughly 10%. While unrecorded immune exposures were likely, the donors were nominally healthy when sampled. Sequencing was done on a sample of PBMCs. The sequence was obtained from a female donor in good health and CMV-seronegative.

CDR3 DNA: TGTGCCAGTAGTAAGGACAGGTCCTCCTATGGCTACACCTTC. It specifies CASSKDRSSYGYTF. This chain links TRBV19 with TRBJ1-2; 7 bases map to TRBD1. Looked up from germline, CDR1 is LNHDA and CDR2 is SQIVND (reference sequence). V shed 4 bases and J 4 bases; nucleotides not matched to a gene: 6. The CDR3 has 14 residues.